The clone carrying this T cell receptor beta chain was seen only a few times. What it binds is not known. This entry comes from a study of beta chain features in type 1 diabetes. General study findings and limits: In all four CD4+ subsets, TCRB CDR3 length was significantly, moderately reduced in type 1 diabetes.

Sequenced material consisted of expressed TCRB transcripts (all of the isolated RNA was reverse transcribed). Naive, central memory and regulatory T cell samples averaged around 3.9 million immunoSEQ reads each. Generated by immunoSEQ multiplex PCR, the TCRdb table keeps only in-frame clones and is missing some. Of about 160,000 clones in the sample, under 9.5% are singletons; the top ten hold approximately 0.54%. Sampling consisted of one heparinised blood draw per donor, averaging roughly 0.12 L. CDR1 and CDR2 from the germline V gene are SGHRS and YFSETQ. The CDR3 loop spans 14 amino acids. Deletions cut 3 bases from V and 3 bases from J, with 12 bases between.

The TCR comes from a man between 18 and 29 years old with type 1 diabetes. V usage is TRBV5-1 and J usage is TRBJ2-5; D possibly corresponds to TRBD2 (6 bases). Specimen: central memory CD4+ T cells from blood. The CDR3 sequence: CASSSRGIKETQYF. The CDR3, as DNA: TGCGCCAGCAGCTCGCGGGGAATCAAAGAGACCCAGTACTTC.